This TCR beta chain was recorded in a study of cytomegalovirus exposure and HLA in healthy donors (TCRdb year 2017). Turning to the overall study: In an earlier analysis of under 600 of the donors, about 270 Gb of sequence data and approximately 100 million unique TCR beta sequences from 180 million or so T cells were reported. An early release covering roughly 600 HLA-typed donors comprised 250 to 350 gigabases of sequencing data and roughly 86 million unique TCR sequences. Among the 398 genotyped donors, more than 70% belonged to the genetic ancestry cluster associated with self-reported Caucasian donors. The study was designed to test whether signatures of past pathogen exposure could be identified by cataloging public T cell receptors. The study profiled the T cell repertoires of around 700 subjects by immunosequencing and related them to cytomegalovirus serostatus. Besides the first cohort of 550 to 750 subjects, a separate validation cohort made up of roughly 120 different subjects was used. To predict cytomegalovirus infection status, the study combined high-throughput TCR immunosequencing, statistical association of individual TCRs with disease status, and machine learning. To study patterns of TCR occurrence, a later analysis re-analyzed previously published TCR beta repertoires from hundreds of donors and added high-resolution HLA genotyping. Rather than using new phenotypic data, the later analysis identified candidate immune exposures from TCR beta sequences and from how often those sequences occurred across donors. An earlier analysis of around 580 of the donors used high-throughput TCR beta sequencing to judge whether each TCR beta V gene segment behaved as functional or pseudogenic. Donor age, sex, ethnicity and CMV serostatus were compiled together with the repertoire data. A later genetic analysis took genome-wide SNP genotypes for about three fifths of the 666 donors and used that subset as a discovery cohort. All discovery cohort repertoires had been generated on a single sequencing platform. Both class I and class II loci were covered by HLA typing, at four-digit resolution. The number of donors typed differed by locus, with roughly 629-640 for A, B, C, DRB1 and DQB1, over 500 for DQA1, under 610 for DPA1, and under 490 for DPB1. About 5 DR-DQ haplotypes were handled as single units for association and clustering, since linkage in the cohort was strong. Among some 410 genotyped donors of the cohort, an average of approximately 240,000 unique TCR beta nucleotide sequences was sequenced per donor, of which approximately 18% were non-productive.

Summary of the overall study and its limitations: Strong co-occurrence of HLA alleles, especially DR and DQ, made assigning TCR associations to individual alleles difficult. The earlier analysis of approximately 540 of the donors excluded seventeen rarely observed V segments, including chromosome 9 orphons, because counts were too low. While some public TCRs were present in many individuals, most TCR sequences turned up only very rarely across donors. The authors suggested that the approach could potentially be generalized to other disease states and immunological phenotypes. Specific HLA alleles were associated with around 18,000 TCR beta sequences at a false discovery rate of 0.05 in a later analysis. The classifier was reported to diagnose cytomegalovirus status with high specificity and sensitivity in both the original cohort and the validation cohort. A further reported finding was that TCR beta sequences accurately predicted the HLA-A and HLA-B alleles for most subjects in the first cohort. Sequencing depth was assumed to be roughly uniform across donors in the presence/absence analyses, though that assumption may not hold. Compared with equally common non-associated chains, HLA-associated TCR beta chains in a later analysis were more clonally expanded and had lower generation probabilities. In this cohort, only TCR beta chains were sequenced, and detectable features were limited by the absence of alpha or paired-chain data. The study listed 164 TCR beta chains as associated with cytomegalovirus. Correlated functional status among segregating V segments might reflect linkage disequilibrium, but an unknown experimental factor could not be ruled out. Several of the top co-occurrence clusters appeared to be linked to parvovirus B19, influenza, CMV and Epstein-Barr virus, according to a later analysis. Immune exposure information for the cohort was limited to CMV serostatus. Some IMGT-functional V segments, including TRBV6-2 and TRBV6-3, could not be distinguished by the 87-base-pair reads and were therefore excluded. In an earlier analysis of 500 to 650 of the donors, most TCR beta V segments appeared in productive rearrangements about 90% or about 30% of the time, broadly matching IMGT annotations. According to a later genetic analysis, donors in an Asian-associated ancestry cluster had fewer N-insertions in productive TCRs than the approximately 700-donor mean. According to a later analysis, TCR association rates differed among HLA loci, with DRB1 alleles showing the most associated TCRs and HLA-C alleles showing the fewest. A later genetic analysis associated a missense DCLRE1C variant with V-gene and J-gene trimming of TCR beta chains, and an independent cohort replicated the association. In vitro tests confirmed that a few of the cytomegalovirus-associated TCR beta chains recognize cytomegalovirus antigens. According to a later analysis, most CMV-associated TCR beta chains appeared to be HLA-restricted, and the HLA associations seemed to be driven largely by CMV exposure. A group of highly shared sequence variants was considered likely to be a technical artifact of the sequencing pipeline. Because HLA typing was unavailable for some donors at each locus, only the typed subset was used in association tests.

Receptor amplification or capture employed the immunoSEQ multiplex PCR assay. For the multiplex PCR, a mixture combining 60 forward primers for TCR Vbeta segments and 13 reverse primers for TCR Jbeta segments was used. The CDR3 region of rearranged TCR beta genes was amplified from genomic DNA with a multiplex PCR assay. Amplified TCR beta libraries were sequenced as 87-base-pair reads on the Illumina HiSeq System. From the authors' description of their analysis: In a later analysis, around 80 million unique TCR beta chains were counted across the 500 to 850 repertoires, and some 10 million of these chains were shared by at least two donors. A nearest-neighbor algorithm error-corrected the raw reads and collapsed the reads into unique sequences, merging closely related sequences to remove PCR and sequencing errors. Alignment of CDR3 sequences to IMGT reference sequences was used to assign V, D and J gene segments. For a sequence to be retained, a match of at least six nucleotides to both a V gene segment and a J gene segment was required. Rearrangements were called productive when the CDR3 lacked stop codons and stayed in frame with V and J; all others were non-productive. CDR3 was defined by IMGT convention, running from the second conserved V-encoded cysteine to the conserved J-encoded phenylalanine. In an earlier analysis of around 600 of the donors, sequences lacking an unambiguous match to a single V gene segment were excluded. An earlier analysis of several hundred of the donors called V segments functional above 56.7% productive rearrangements and segregating when the between-donor standard deviation exceeded 5%. A statistical classification framework was built to diagnose cytomegalovirus status from the catalog of TCR beta chain sequences. V and J gene assignment, in a later analysis, came from comparing TCR nucleotide sequences with IMGT/GENE-DB human TR gene sequences. Using the TCRdist pipeline, a later analysis assigned CDR3 sequences along with most-parsimonious VDJ recombination scenarios. In a later analysis, each TCR beta chain was defined by its CDR3 amino acid sequence together with its V-gene family, and reads lacking a unique V-gene family were excluded. A later analysis removed 450 to 600 highly shared, low-generation-probability nucleotide sequences to deal with suspected cross-contamination and a sequencing artifact. For each public chain, a later analysis derived a clonal expansion index from normalized ranks of inferred template counts within each repertoire. A later analysis computed generation probabilities with a VDJ recombination model fitted to out-of-frame rearrangements, and checked the results against IGoR. In a later analysis, hypergeometric tests were used to score TCR-TCR, TCR-HLA and TCR-CMV co-occurrence, with a repertoire-size bias correction applied to TCR pairs. False discovery rates were estimated in a later analysis by permuting HLA or CMV assignments 20 times. A later analysis grouped co-occurring TCRs with DBSCAN, adding TCRdist sequence similarity when clustering within HLA-allele-positive subsets. Repertoires with fewer than 30,000 or more than 120,000 public chains were left out of co-occurrence clustering, as were four to six repertoires with anomalous nucleotide sharing. TCRdb provides this immuneACCESS table in a form limited to in-frame rearrangements. Some clones are lacking; in checked studies, under half of them reflect an unresolved V gene, and why the rest are absent is not known. Clone size and V and J calls were adopted from that table, with D and trimming inferred from the DNA. For this sample there are about 210,000 clones; more than 75% appear just once. In total, the top ten clones hold approximately 0.24% of the sample.

Concerning this clone: Its binding antigen is unknown. No quality values exist for individual bases; no much larger clone is one base distant.

The cohort was made up of under 800 healthy bone marrow donors. Cohort members were all nominally healthy when sampled, although unrecorded immune exposures were likely present. The donor was CMV seronegative and was included in the group of approximately 350 seronegative cohort members. A peripheral blood sample was collected from each donor, and TCR beta sequencing was performed on peripheral blood mononuclear cells. Genomic DNA extraction from the blood cell samples was performed with the Qiagen DNeasy Blood Extraction Kit. V was cut back by 3 bases and J by 2 bases, leaving a gap of 17 bases between them. From a lookup of the germline V gene (reference sequence), CDR1 and CDR2 are GTSNPN and SVGIG. From cysteine to phenylalanine, the CDR3 is 16 amino acids long. CDR3 DNA only is kept here, 48 bases in frame from base 1.

The sample comprised PBMCs. The receptor was isolated from a girl aged 2 to 10 in good health and CMV-seronegative. Here the chain combines TRBV30 and TRBJ1-3; the D gene identity is not certain. CDR3 region: CAWSVARTPAGNTIYF. The DNA sequence follows: TGTGCCTGGAGCGTAGCGAGAACTCCGGCTGGAAACACCATATATTTT.